The clone carrying this T cell receptor beta chain has just one count. Germline CDR1 LNHDA, CDR2 SQIVND (reference sequence). V dropped 2 bases and J dropped 3 bases, with 9 bases sitting between them. CDR3 length equals 14 residues. This entry comes from a study of blood T cell repertoires in COVID-19. Study background: Specimens from acute and convalescent COVID-19 originated in the United States, Italy and Spain. The cDNA or gDNA used as material had been derived from T cells, B-cell-depleted T cells, or PBMCs.

Assay: immunoSEQ multiplex PCR; the TCRdb copy retains only in-frame clones and omits some. The table includes approximately 460,000 clones, roughly nine tenths detected once. The material sequenced was peripheral blood. The sequence was obtained from a man younger than 30 with COVID-19, enrolled during active disease. The V gene is TRBV19, the J gene TRBJ2-3; maybe TRBD1 (5 bases). In DNA form, the CDR3 reads TGTGCCAGTAGTATACAGGGTTTGACAGATACGCAGTATTTT. Amino acid sequence: CASSIQGLTDTQYF.